Sequencing of this T cell receptor (beta chain) was carried out in a study of T cells after yellow fever vaccination. Study-wide results and limits: Shared CD4/CD8 clonotypes were a small share, likely from convergent recombination. Once the booster was given, most primary-vaccination clones reappeared, at roughly 96% for CD4 and roughly 91% for CD8. Secondary responses were weaker yet peaked faster, day 5 versus 15.

This clonotype was recorded a few times. What it recognizes is unknown. As TCR cDNA was made by 5'RACE template switching, a universal primer site and UMIs were added. TCRdb recomputed calls from the 5' RACE reads with MiXCR, one row per CDR3 protein. In the table there are 450,000 to 650,000 distinct CDR3 sequences, 20% to 25% of which are singletons. The sample here was PBMCs, taken about 20 days after the first yellow fever vaccination. This receptor was obtained from a young man who received the YFV17D yellow fever vaccine.

CDR3 DNA sequence: TGCAGTGCTAGAGATCCGGTATCCTACGAGCAGTACTTC. Protein sequence: CSARDPVSYEQYF. The rearrangement links TRBV20-1 to TRBJ2-7; D unclear. V was pared by 0 bases and J by 1 base, with 7 bases between. This CDR3 spans 13 amino acids. CDR1 and CDR2 from the germline V gene are DFQATT and SNEGSKA (reference sequence).